This entry describes one T cell receptor (beta chain). Its specificity is unknown. The record originates from a study of vaccination and CD4 T cells after COVID-19. Study results and limitations: Spike mono-reactivity was evident in 304 of the 307 vaccine-specific clones derived from convalescent patients.

The treatment is: approximately 11-day PBMC culture with coronavirus spike peptide pools or control peptides (ViraFEST assay). Every positive PCR date fell between March and December 2020, earlier than the US Alpha, Beta and Delta variants. The CDR3 length is 13 residues. Deletions cut 2 bases from V and 2 bases from J, with 6 bases between. Looked up from germline, CDR1 is MDHEN and CDR2 is SYDVKM. An Oncomine TCR Beta short-read assay was used to sequence the DNA from cultured CD4+ T cells. Using the QIAamp micro DNA kit, genomic DNA was extracted from the CD4+ T cells that had been cultured. In TCRdb, the PCR reads were re-called with MiXCR into one record per CDR3 protein. The sample contains about 15,000 distinct CDR3 sequences, approximately 40% of which appear only once.

The origin of this receptor is a human donor who had recovered from COVID-19. The chain combines TRBV28 with TRBJ1-2, with no clear D. The material sequenced was CD4+ T cells from blood, cultured in vitro, taken before SARS-CoV-2 vaccination. Here the CDR3 reads CASSLDGNYGYTF. In nucleotides, the CDR3 is TGTGCCAGCAGTTTAGACGGGAACTATGGCTACACCTTC.